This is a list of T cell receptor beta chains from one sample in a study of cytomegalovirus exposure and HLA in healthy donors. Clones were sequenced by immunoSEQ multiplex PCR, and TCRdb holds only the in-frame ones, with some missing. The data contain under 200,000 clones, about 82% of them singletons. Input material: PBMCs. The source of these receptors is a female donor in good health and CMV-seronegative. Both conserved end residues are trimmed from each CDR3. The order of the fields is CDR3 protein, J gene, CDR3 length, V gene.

CDR3: ASSLQGASSGNTIY; J: TRBJ1-3; length: 14; V: TRBV6-5
CDR3: ASSLEAGGGYT; J: TRBJ1-2; length: 11; V: TRBV13
CDR3: ASSPLASGLSTDTQY; J: TRBJ2-3; length: 15; V: TRBV18
CDR3: ASSLEDSYGYT; J: TRBJ1-2; length: 11; V: TRBV7-9
CDR3: ASSLASGGPYEQY; J: TRBJ2-7; length: 13; V: TRBV5-5
CDR3: ASSLIREGTEAF; J: TRBJ1-1; length: 12; V: TRBV7-2
CDR3: ASSLTGGKGNTIY; J: TRBJ1-3; length: 13; V: TRBV7-2
CDR3: AWSRDWGNTEAF; J: TRBJ1-1; length: 12; V: TRBV30
CDR3: ASSNREGGTYEQY; J: TRBJ2-7; length: 13; V: TRBV19
CDR3: ASSVGQSNTGELF; J: TRBJ2-2; length: 13; V: TRBV9
CDR3: ASSRDTLGSGSTIY; J: TRBJ1-3; length: 14; V: TRBV19
CDR3: ASRLGGAPGNTDTQY; J: TRBJ2-3; length: 15; V: TRBV28
CDR3: ASSLGGTGNSYEQY; J: TRBJ2-7; length: 14; V: TRBV5-1
CDR3: ASSQFEGGRGYT; J: TRBJ1-2; length: 12; V: TRBV4-2
CDR3: ASSTGTAGYEQY; J: TRBJ2-7; length: 12; V: TRBV18
CDR3: ATSRDPQGAKNTEAF; J: TRBJ1-1; length: 15; V: TRBV15
CDR3: ASSQARGRYQPQH; J: TRBJ1-5; length: 13; V: TRBV4-2